This T cell receptor beta chain stems from a study of cytomegalovirus exposure and HLA in healthy donors. The study's findings and limits: Listed as cytomegalovirus-associated were 150 or so TCR beta chains. TCR beta sequences reportedly predicted most subjects' HLA-A and HLA-B alleles accurately. Later, an analysis showed that TCR beta chains associated with HLA were more clonally expanded than others that were equally common. Analysis was carried out at a later point, and it linked a missense DCLRE1C variant to TCR beta V- and J-gene trimming.

This CDR3 is 15 amino acids long. Germline assignment: CDR1 SNHLY and CDR2 FYNNEI. The V and J ends lost 4 bases and 2 bases respectively, with 9 bases between them. A note on this clone: Its specificity is unknown.

In the PCR, 60 Vbeta and 13 Jbeta primers were used. Profiling relied on immunoSEQ multiplex PCR, and the TCRdb table lists in-frame clones only, not all of them. The sample has a few hundred thousand clones, about 80% seen once. The sequencing input was PBMCs. The source of this sequence is a girl between 10 and 17 years old in good health and CMV-seronegative. The chain employs TRBV2 and TRBJ1-6; D is possibly TRBD1 (6 bases). The CDR3 protein is CASSASGAYNSPLHF. The CDR3, as DNA: TGTGCCAGCAGTGCCTCAGGGGCCTATAATTCACCCCTCCACTTT.